This entry is about one T cell receptor (beta chain). Its target is not known. The CDR3 extends over 13 amino acids. V lost 3 bases, J lost 5 bases, and 3 bases stayed unmatched. Germline-derived CDR1 and CDR2 are LNHDA and SQIVND (reference sequence). Treatment reported: roughly 10-day PBMC culture with coronavirus spike peptide pools or control peptides (ViraFEST assay). CD4+ T lymphocytes from the unexposed donor were collected before the COVID-19 pandemic (2011-2018). Via ViraFEST, peptide pools expanded antigen-specific T cells before TCR sequencing. The data were obtained in a study of vaccination and CD4 T cells after COVID-19. The Oncomine TCR Beta short-read assay generated sequence data from the DNA of cultured CD4+ T cells. Cultures of CD4+ T cells served as the source for extracting genomic DNA. TCRdb re-derived calls from the PCR reads in MiXCR, one entry per CDR3 protein. In the table there are several thousand distinct CDR3 sequences, over 50% of which are singletons.

This receptor was identified in a human donor in good health. Sequencing was carried out using CD4+ T cells from blood, cultured in vitro. The V call is TRBV19, the J call TRBJ1-1; TRBD1 agrees at 7 bases. CDR3 in amino acids: CASSITGETEAFF. The CDR3 nucleotides are TGTGCCAGTAGTATCACAGGGGAAACTGAAGCTTTCTTT.